Below, 29 T cell receptor beta chains from the same sample are listed, as sequenced in a study of blood T cell repertoires in COVID-19 (dated by TCRdb to the early 2020s). The library was generated by the immunoSEQ multiplex PCR assay. Sourced from immuneACCESS, this table was stored by TCRdb with only in-frame sequences that have V and J called. A share of the clones is absent; for the studies checked, an unresolved V gene accounts for under half, and the remainder has no known explanation. Counted in this sample were about 210,000 clones; about 81% of them appeared once. In total, the top ten clones hold about 10% of the sample. The specimen was PBMCs or T cells enriched from blood (not recorded which). Receptors originate from a man aged 35 to 55 who had recovered from COVID-19.

This clone has a single count. V is TRBV9 and J is TRBJ2-2; TRBD1 matches at 7 bases. The CDR3 is 16 amino acids. The germline gives CDR1 SGDLS, CDR2 YYNGEE. Trimming at V came to 3 bases and at J to 4 bases, leaving 9 bases not matched to a gene. The CDR3 reads CASSGNRDRATGELFF. As DNA, the CDR3 is TGTGCCAGCAGCGGAAACCGGGACAGAGCCACCGGGGAGCTGTTTTTT.

This chain uses TRBV11-2 with TRBJ1-4; the D is unclear. Trimming stripped 5 bases from V and 8 bases from J, with 15 bases between. Germline loops: CDR1 SGHAT, CDR2 FQNNGV. CDR3 length: 14 residues. Here the CDR3 reads CASSPQPKAEKLFF. The CDR3 DNA reads as TGTGCCAGCAGCCCACAGCCGAAAGCAGAAAAACTGTTTTTT.

This clone was detected only once. The CDR3 bases are TGTGCCAGCAGTATCAGGGGGCAGGGTCAGCCCCAGCATTTT. Its translation is CASSIRGQGQPQHF. The V gene is TRBV2, the J gene TRBJ1-5; 8 bases line up with TRBD1. Germline V gives CDR1 SNHLY, CDR2 FYNNEI. This CDR3 spans 14 amino acids. V gave up 5 bases and J gave up 6 bases; unmatched junction bases: 6.

The rearrangement links TRBV4-1 to TRBJ1-5, with D possibly TRBD1 on 6 matching bases. V was cut by 4 bases and J by 0 bases, with 13 bases left in between. The germline CDR1 and CDR2 sequences are MGHRA and YSYEKL. The CDR3 totals 16 residues. The CDR3 spells CASSLSPQGSNQPQHF. For the CDR3, the DNA is TGCGCCAGCAGCCTTTCACCACAGGGTAGCAATCAGCCCCAGCATTTT.

This clone was seen only a few times. The chain recombines TRBV19 with TRBJ2-7; D is perhaps TRBD2 (7 bases). The CDR3 is 15 residues long. The germline V gene has CDR1 LNHDA and CDR2 SQIVND (reference sequence). V shed 0 bases and J shed 4 bases, with 13 bases lying between them. The CDR3 sequence is CASSIDGGPAYEQYF. The CDR3 coding sequence is TGTGCCAGTAGTATAGACGGGGGGCCTGCATACGAGCAGTACTTC.

J is TRBJ2-2 and V is TRBV5-1, with D tentatively TRBD1 (6 bases). The germline V gene encodes CDR1 SGHRS and CDR2 YFSETQ. V lost 7 bases and J lost 7, with 20 bases in between. The CDR3 totals 15 residues. CDR3: CASGSTGLKDGELFF. In DNA form, the CDR3 reads TGCGCCAGCGGATCAACAGGGTTGAAGGACGGGGAGCTGTTTTTT.

There are a few counts of this clone. CDR3 region: CASSLYQNSVGQGYDSGNTIYF. For the CDR3, the DNA is TGTGCCAGCAGCCTCTATCAAAACAGCGTGGGACAGGGTTACGACTCTGGAAACACCATATATTTT. This sequence joins TRBV7-6 and TRBJ1-3; 9 positions match TRBD1. The junction had 23 bases not matched to a gene; V was cut back by 5 bases and J by 0 bases. CDR1 is SGHVS, CDR2 FNYEAQ, per germline. CDR3 length: 22 residues.

V and J are TRBV5-4 and TRBJ1-2, with 7 positions matching TRBD1. This CDR3 spans 14 amino acids. Germline lookup yields CDR1 SGHNT and CDR2 YYREEE (reference sequence). J lost 8 bases, V lost 4 bases, and 11 bases had no gene match. The CDR3 DNA sequence: TGTGCCAGCAGCCCGGACAGGATCCCTACCGGCTACACCTTC. It codes for CASSPDRIPTGYTF.

V gene TRBV7-9 combines with J gene TRBJ1-2; D possibly corresponds to TRBD1 (6 bases). Trimming took off 5 bases at V and 8 bases at J, with 12 bases between the two ends. The CDR3 length is 12 residues. Germline CDR1 is SEHNR and CDR2 is FQNEAQ (reference sequence). Here the CDR3 reads CASSPQGGGYTF. The CDR3 DNA is TGTGCCAGCAGCCCACAGGGCGGAGGCTACACCTTC.

A few counts support this clone. This chain joins TRBV5-4 and TRBJ1-1, with D possibly TRBD1 on 5 matching bases. The CDR3 runs to 12 residues. The germline gives CDR1 SGHNT, CDR2 YYREEE (reference sequence). Trimming left V 5 bases short and J 7 bases short, with 12 bases between. The CDR3: CASRRDYGEAFF. The CDR3 nucleotides read TGTGCCAGCAGACGGGACTACGGTGAAGCTTTCTTT.

V usage is TRBV25-1 and J usage is TRBJ2-4; tentatively, D is TRBD2 (5 bases). The V gene's germline CDR1 is MGHDK and CDR2 SYGVNS. V lost 8 bases and J lost 9, with 17 bases in between. This CDR3 contains 13 residues. The DNA for the CDR3 is TGTGCCAGCTCCGGGATCCCCTTGGGCATTCAGTACTTC. Amino acid sequence: CASSGIPLGIQYF.

The chain joins TRBV5-1 to TRBJ2-1; 7 nucleotides agree with TRBD2. Germline CDR1 reads SGHRS; CDR2 reads YFSETQ. The V gene end was trimmed by 0 bases and the J gene end by 5 bases; junction bases not matched to a gene: 8. The CDR3 totals 16 residues. The CDR3 protein is CASSLGGGSNNNEQFF. Here the CDR3 DNA reads TGCGCCAGCAGCTTGGGTGGCGGGAGCAACAACAATGAGCAGTTCTTC.

This clone has only a few counts. The chain employs TRBV10-3 and TRBJ2-1; 8 positions agree with TRBD2. The CDR3 totals 16 residues. CDR1 is ENHRY and CDR2 is SYGVKD in the germline V gene. V was clipped by 0 bases and J by 3 bases; unmatched bases: 4. The CDR3 loop is CAISESIAGGYNEQFF. Written as DNA, the CDR3 is TGTGCCATCAGTGAGTCGATTGCGGGAGGCTACAATGAGCAGTTCTTC.

This rearrangement joins TRBV6-5 to TRBJ1-3; D unclear. The CDR3 runs 14 residues. V dropped 4 bases and J dropped 0 bases, with 7 bases sitting between them. Germline V gene lookup returns CDR1 MNHEY and CDR2 SVGAGI. Here the CDR3 reads CASSSSYSGNTIYF. The CDR3 DNA sequence: TGTGCCAGCAGTTCTAGTTACTCTGGAAACACCATATATTTT.

The genes are TRBV5-1 and TRBJ2-3; D is possibly TRBD1 (6 bases). Germline CDR1 SGHRS, CDR2 YFSETQ. The length of the CDR3 is 16 residues. Trimming took off 1 base at V and 1 base at J, with 13 bases between the two ends. The CDR3 coding sequence is TGCGCCAGCAGCTTGATGGGACACAAGGGCACAGATACGCAGTATTTT. As protein: CASSLMGHKGTDTQYF.

J is TRBJ1-2 and V is TRBV7-9; D unresolved. Trimming removed 2 bases from V and 2 bases from J, with 6 bases in between. The length of the CDR3 is 13 residues. Germline CDR1 reads SEHNR; CDR2 reads FQNEAQ (reference sequence). Written as DNA, the CDR3 is TGTGCCAGCAGCTTAATGGAGAACTATGGCTACACCTTC. Translating gives CASSLMENYGYTF. Complete variable domain (other parts from reference TRBV7-9 and TRBJ1-2): DTGVSQNPRHKITKRGQNVTFRCDPISEHNRLYWYRQTLGQGPEFLTYFQNEAQLEKSRLLSDRFSAERPKGSFSTLEIQRTEQGDSAMYLCASSLMENYGYTFGSGTRLTVV.

The genes are TRBV30 and TRBJ1-2; tentatively, D is TRBD1 (6 bases). Germline CDR1 reads GTSNPN; CDR2 reads SVGIG (reference sequence). This CDR3 comprises 12 residues. Deletions cut 2 bases from V and 7 bases from J, with 11 bases between. CDR3 amino acids: CAWSTGMRGYTF. The CDR3 DNA reads as TGTGCCTGGAGTACAGGGATGCGTGGCTACACCTTC.

This clone was detected many times. The chain combines TRBV3-1 (or the pseudogene TRBV3-2) with TRBJ2-1, with TRBD2 matching over 9 bases. Trimming removed 4 bases from V and 7 bases from J; junction bases left unmatched: 14. Germline CDR1 and CDR2: LGHDT and YNNKEL (reference sequence). CDR3 length: 17 amino acids. CDR3 sequence reads: CASSPGKSSGSKNEQFF. The CDR3 DNA reads as TGTGCCAGCAGCCCCGGGAAGAGTAGCGGGAGTAAAAATGAGCAGTTCTTC.

The chain couples TRBV2 to TRBJ1-1, with D hard to call. V shed 6 bases and J shed 4 bases, with 9 bases lying between them. This CDR3 comprises 12 residues. CDR1 SNHLY and CDR2 FYNNEI come from the germline V gene. CDR3 in amino acids: CASRGSLTEAFF. CDR3 nucleotide sequence: TGTGCCAGCAGGGGCAGCCTCACTGAAGCTTTCTTT.

The CDR3 spells CASSGPLDTYRGVETQYF. The DNA of the CDR3 is TGTGCCAGCAGCGGACCACTCGATACTTACAGGGGGGTAGAGACCCAGTACTTC. V and J are TRBV21-1 and TRBJ2-5; TRBD1, the table's D call, was not compared with the DNA. TRBV21-1 constitutes a pseudogene. CDR3 length equals 18 residues.

The J gene is TRBJ2-5, the V gene TRBV12-5; 8 positions agree with TRBD2. The CDR3 runs to 13 residues. V lost 5 bases and J lost 4; bases outside the gene matches: 3. Germline assignment: CDR1 LGHNT and CDR2 FRNRAP. The CDR3 loop is CASGIGGGETQYF. The CDR3 DNA reads as TGTGCTAGTGGTATCGGGGGGGGAGAGACCCAGTACTTC. The entire variable domain, with the rest obtained from reference TRBV12-5 and TRBJ2-5, is as follows: DARVTQTPRHKVTEMGQEVTMRCQPILGHNTVFWYRQTMMQGLELLAYFRNRAPLDDSGMPKDRFSAEMPDATLATLKIQPSEPRDSAVYFCASGIGGGETQYFGPGTRLLVL.

The chain uses TRBV5-6 and TRBJ1-3; no clear D gene. Germline CDR1 reads SGHDT; CDR2 reads YYEEEE. The CDR3 is made up of 15 amino acids. V lost 2 bases, J lost 0 bases, and 9 bases lay in between. CDR3: CASSLGRLSGNTIYF. The CDR3 nucleotides read TGTGCCAGCAGCTTAGGCCGACTCTCTGGAAACACCATATATTTT.

The V gene is TRBV30, the J gene TRBJ1-3; D remains unclear. Germline CDR1 GTSNPN, CDR2 SVGIG (reference sequence). This CDR3 comprises 11 residues. The V and J ends lost 5 bases and 4 bases respectively, with 6 bases between them. The CDR3: CAWQSGNTIYF. The CDR3, as DNA: TGTGCCTGGCAGTCAGGAAACACCATATATTTT.

J is TRBJ2-5 and V is TRBV4-1; TRBD1 matches at 10 bases. CDR3 length equals 15 residues. V shed 3 bases, J shed 5 bases, and the junction held 6 bases outside the gene matches. Germline CDR1 and CDR2: MGHRA and YSYEKL. The CDR3 DNA reads as TGCGCCAGCAGCCAGGCGACAGGGGGCTGGGAGACCCAGTACTTC. Residues: CASSQATGGWETQYF.

The V and J genes are TRBV7-9 and TRBJ2-1, with TRBD2 matching over 9 bases. The V and J ends lost 1 base and 2 bases, in that order; junction bases with no gene match: 3. The CDR3 totals 16 residues. Germline-derived CDR1 and CDR2 are SEHNR and FQNEAQ (reference sequence). The chain's CDR3 is CASSLVAGVAYNEQFF. As DNA, the CDR3 is TGTGCCAGCAGCTTAGTAGCGGGAGTAGCCTACAATGAGCAGTTCTTC.

In this sample, this clone turned up a few times. This chain connects TRBV19 to TRBJ2-1, with D possibly TRBD2 on 6 matching bases. V was clipped by 3 bases and J by 7 bases, with 16 bases between them. The CDR3 is 15 residues long. Per the germline V gene, CDR1 is LNHDA and CDR2 is SQIVND (reference sequence). The CDR3 sequence is CASSIDKKGRNEQFF. The CDR3 nucleotides read TGTGCCAGTAGTATCGATAAGAAAGGGAGGAATGAGCAGTTCTTC.

The J gene is TRBJ2-7, the V gene TRBV10-3; TRBD2 matches 12 bases. Trimming removed 6 bases from V and 4 bases from J; junction bases left unmatched: 4. The CDR3 is made up of 14 amino acids. The germline CDR1 and CDR2 sequences are ENHRY and SYGVKD. Here the CDR3 reads CAISRLAGEYEQYF. The CDR3 bases are TGTGCCATCAGCAGACTAGCGGGAGAGTACGAGCAGTACTTC.

J is TRBJ1-2 and V is TRBV9, with D hard to call. The germline gives CDR1 SGDLS, CDR2 YYNGEE. CDR3 length: 12 residues. Trimming shortened V by 3 bases and J by 5 bases, and 8 bases separated the two germline ends. CDR3 nucleotide sequence: TGTGCCAGCAGCGCCAACAGTTATGGCTACACCTTC. Its protein product is CASSANSYGYTF.

This clone appeared a few times. This chain uses TRBV6-5 with TRBJ2-7, with 10 bases fitting TRBD1. The ends lost 7 bases at V and 2 bases at J; junction bases unmatched: 5. The germline V gene has CDR1 MNHEY and CDR2 SVGAGI. The CDR3 is 14 residues long. CDR3 protein: CASMRGTGAYEQYF. CDR3 in DNA: TGTGCCAGCATGCGCGGGACAGGGGCCTACGAGCAGTACTTC.